This is a list of T cell receptor beta chains from one sample in a study of molecular identifiers for immune sequencing clone quantification. MiXCR, run by TCRdb on the PCR reads, gives a single entry per CDR3 protein. Of over 600,000 distinct CDR3 sequences listed, approximately 20% were seen once; the top ten hold 0.85%. The sequenced sample consisted of naive CD8+ T cells from blood, with Jurkat cell RNA spiked in. The source of these receptors is a human donor in good health. Some libraries in this study had Jurkat cell RNA spiked in. The CDR3 runs from the conserved cysteine through the conserved F or W. D genes are given only for firm matches. Clone size, where shown, is once, few, many, or a class for clones that have expanded.

CDR3: CASSNRGHNQPQHF
DNA: TGTGCCAGCAGCAACAGGGGCCACAATCAGCCCCAGCATTTT
size: many
D: TRBD1
J: TRBJ1-5
V: TRBV27

CDR3: CSARPRDGPNTEAFF
DNA: TGCAGTGCTAGACCCCGGGACGGCCCGAACACTGAAGCTTTCTTT
size: many
D: NA
J: TRBJ1-1
V: TRBV20-1

CDR3: CASSAGTGDYEQYF
DNA: TGTGCCAGCAGCGCCGGGACAGGGGACTACGAGCAGTACTTC
size: many
D: TRBD1
J: TRBJ2-7
V: TRBV19

CDR3: CASSYGPEQYF
DNA: TGTGCCAGCAGCTACGGACCGGAGCAGTACTTC
size: many
D: NA
J: TRBJ2-7
V: TRBV3-1

CDR3: CASNAGGSDTQYF
DNA: TGTGCCAGCAATGCGGGGGGGTCAGATACGCAGTATTTT
size: NA
D: TRBD2
J: TRBJ2-3
V: TRBV9

CDR3: CASGQDELTAYGYTF
DNA: TGCGCCAGCGGCCAAGACGAACTTACAGCTTATGGCTACACCTTC
size: NA
D: NA
J: TRBJ1-2
V: TRBV4-1

CDR3: CASSTRDRGVNSPLHF
DNA: TGTGCCAGCAGTACCCGAGACAGGGGCGTCAATTCACCCCTCCACTTT
size: few
D: TRBD1
J: TRBJ1-6
V: TRBV6-2/TRBV6-3

CDR3: CASSLANYNEQFF
DNA: TGTGCCAGCAGCTTAGCGAATTACAATGAGCAGTTCTTC
size: many
D: NA
J: TRBJ2-1
V: TRBV7-6

CDR3: CSALTESNEKLFF
DNA: TGCAGTGCTTTGACAGAGTCTAATGAAAAACTGTTTTTT
size: NA
D: NA
J: TRBJ1-4
V: TRBV20-1

CDR3: CASSPGTAGYEGQYF
DNA: TGCGCCAGCAGTCCCGGGACAGCAGGCTACGAAGGGCAGTACTTC
size: many
D: TRBD1
J: TRBJ2-7
V: TRBV4-3

CDR3: CSATMAGDEQFF
DNA: TGCAGTGCCACCATGGCGGGGGATGAGCAGTTCTTC
size: many
D: TRBD2
J: TRBJ2-1
V: TRBV20-1

CDR3: CASSQAQGTKNIQYF
DNA: TGCGCCAGCAGCCAAGCCCAGGGAACCAAAAACATTCAGTACTTC
size: NA
D: NA
J: TRBJ2-4
V: TRBV4-1